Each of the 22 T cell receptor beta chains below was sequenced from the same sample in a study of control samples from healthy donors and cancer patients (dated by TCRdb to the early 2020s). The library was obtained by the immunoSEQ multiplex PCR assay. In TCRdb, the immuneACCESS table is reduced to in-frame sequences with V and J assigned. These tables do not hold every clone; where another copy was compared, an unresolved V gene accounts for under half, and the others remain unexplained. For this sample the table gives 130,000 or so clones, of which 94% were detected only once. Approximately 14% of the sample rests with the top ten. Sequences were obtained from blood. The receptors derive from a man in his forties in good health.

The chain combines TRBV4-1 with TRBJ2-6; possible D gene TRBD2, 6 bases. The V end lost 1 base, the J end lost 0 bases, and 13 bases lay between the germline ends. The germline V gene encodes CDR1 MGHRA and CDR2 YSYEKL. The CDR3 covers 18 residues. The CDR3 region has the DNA TGCGCCAGCAGCCAAGCGCTAGCGCAAAACTCTGGGGCCAACGTCCTGACTTTC. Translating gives CASSQALAQNSGANVLTF.

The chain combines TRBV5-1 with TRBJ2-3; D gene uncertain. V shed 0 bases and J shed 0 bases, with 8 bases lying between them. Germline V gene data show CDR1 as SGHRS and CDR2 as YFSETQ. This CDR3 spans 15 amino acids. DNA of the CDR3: TGCGCCAGCAGCTTGGAGGCCTCTAGCACAGATACGCAGTATTTT. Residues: CASSLEASSTDTQYF.

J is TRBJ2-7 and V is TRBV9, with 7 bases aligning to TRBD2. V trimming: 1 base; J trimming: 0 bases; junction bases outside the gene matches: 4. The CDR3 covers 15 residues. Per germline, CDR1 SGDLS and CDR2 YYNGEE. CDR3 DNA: TGTGCCAGCAGCGTAAGCGGGGATAGCTCCTACGAGCAGTACTTC. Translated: CASSVSGDSSYEQYF.

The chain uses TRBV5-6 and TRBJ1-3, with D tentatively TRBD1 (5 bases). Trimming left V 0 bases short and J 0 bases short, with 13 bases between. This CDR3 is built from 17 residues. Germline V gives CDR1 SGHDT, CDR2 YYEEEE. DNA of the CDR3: TGTGCCAGCAGCTTGGCCGATGGGACCCCCTCTGGAAACACCATATATTTT. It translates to CASSLADGTPSGNTIYF.

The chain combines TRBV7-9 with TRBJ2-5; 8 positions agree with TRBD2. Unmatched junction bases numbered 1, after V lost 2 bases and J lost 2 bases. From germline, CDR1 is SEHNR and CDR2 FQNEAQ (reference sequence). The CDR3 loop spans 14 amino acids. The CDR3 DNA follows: TGTGCCAGCAGCTTATCGGGGGGGCAAGAGACCCAGTACTTC. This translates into CASSLSGGQETQYF.

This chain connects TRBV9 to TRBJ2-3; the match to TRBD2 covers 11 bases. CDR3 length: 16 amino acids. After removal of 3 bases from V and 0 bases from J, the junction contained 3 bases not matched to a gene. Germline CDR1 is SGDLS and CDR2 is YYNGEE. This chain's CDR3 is CASSGWTSGSTDTQYF. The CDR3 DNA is TGTGCCAGCAGCGGCTGGACTAGCGGGAGCACAGATACGCAGTATTTT.

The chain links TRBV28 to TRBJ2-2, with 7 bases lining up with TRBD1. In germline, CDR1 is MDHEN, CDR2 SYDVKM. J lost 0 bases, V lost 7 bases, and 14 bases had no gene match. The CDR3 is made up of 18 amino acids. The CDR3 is CASTLTQGSITNTGELFF. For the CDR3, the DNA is TGTGCCAGCACCCTCACACAGGGGAGTATTACGAACACCGGGGAGCTGTTTTTT.

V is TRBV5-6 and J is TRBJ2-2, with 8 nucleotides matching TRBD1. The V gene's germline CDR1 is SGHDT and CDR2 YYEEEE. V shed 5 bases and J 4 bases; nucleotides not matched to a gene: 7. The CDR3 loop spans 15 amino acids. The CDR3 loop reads CASRSGGYVTGELFF. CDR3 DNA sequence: TGTGCCAGCAGATCAGGGGGCTATGTCACCGGGGAGCTGTTTTTT.

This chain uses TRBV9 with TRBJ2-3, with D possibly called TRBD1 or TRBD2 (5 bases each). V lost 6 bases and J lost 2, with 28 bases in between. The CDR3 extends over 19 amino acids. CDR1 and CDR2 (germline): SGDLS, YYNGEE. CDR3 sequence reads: CASISLGGSVQPFTDTQYF. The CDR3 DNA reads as TGTGCCAGCATCAGCCTTGGGGGTAGTGTCCAACCCTTCACAGATACGCAGTATTTT.

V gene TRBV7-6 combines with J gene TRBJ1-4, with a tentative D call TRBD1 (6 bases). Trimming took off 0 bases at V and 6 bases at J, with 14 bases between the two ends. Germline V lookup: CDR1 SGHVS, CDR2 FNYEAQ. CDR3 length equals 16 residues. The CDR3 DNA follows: TGTGCCAGCAGCTTAGCGGCGCAGGCAGGGGATGAAAAACTGTTTTTT. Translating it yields CASSLAAQAGDEKLFF.

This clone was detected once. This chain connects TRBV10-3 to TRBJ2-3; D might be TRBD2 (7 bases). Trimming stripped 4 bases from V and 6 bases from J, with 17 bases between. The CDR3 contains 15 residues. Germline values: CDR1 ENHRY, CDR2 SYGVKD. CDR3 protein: CAISVSGGSVDTQYF. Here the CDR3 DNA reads TGTGCCATCAGTGTTTCGGGGGGCAGTGTGGATACGCAGTATTTT.

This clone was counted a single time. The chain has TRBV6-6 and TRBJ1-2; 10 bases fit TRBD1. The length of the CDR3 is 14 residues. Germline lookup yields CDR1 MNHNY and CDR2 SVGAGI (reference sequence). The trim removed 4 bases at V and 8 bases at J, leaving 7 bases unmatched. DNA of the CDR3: TGTGCCAGCAGTTCAGCCGGGACAGGGGACGGCTACACCTTC. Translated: CASSSAGTGDGYTF.

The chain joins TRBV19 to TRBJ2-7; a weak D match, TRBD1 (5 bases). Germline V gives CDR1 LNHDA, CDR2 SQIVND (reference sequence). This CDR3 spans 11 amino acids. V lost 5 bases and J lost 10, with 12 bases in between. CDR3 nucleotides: TGTGCCAGTAGTTATAGACAGCGTCAGTACTTC. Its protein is CASSYRQRQYF. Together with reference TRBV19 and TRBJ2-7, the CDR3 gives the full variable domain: DGGITQSPKYLFRKEGQNVTLSCEQNLNHDAMYWYRQDPGQGLRLIYYSQIVNDFQKGDIAEGYSVSREKKESFPLTVTSAQKNPTAFYLCASSYRQRQYFGPGTRLTVT.

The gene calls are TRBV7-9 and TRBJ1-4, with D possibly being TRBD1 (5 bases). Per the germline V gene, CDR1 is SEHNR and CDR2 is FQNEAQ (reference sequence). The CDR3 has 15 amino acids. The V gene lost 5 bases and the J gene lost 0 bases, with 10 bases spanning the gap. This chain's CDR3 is CASSRSTATNEKLFF. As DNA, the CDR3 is TGTGCCAGCAGCCGTTCGACAGCAACTAATGAAAAACTGTTTTTT. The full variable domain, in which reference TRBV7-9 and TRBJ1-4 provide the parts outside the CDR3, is DTGVSQNPRHKITKRGQNVTFRCDPISEHNRLYWYRQTLGQGPEFLTYFQNEAQLEKSRLLSDRFSAERPKGSFSTLEIQRTEQGDSAMYLCASSRSTATNEKLFFGSGTQLSVL.

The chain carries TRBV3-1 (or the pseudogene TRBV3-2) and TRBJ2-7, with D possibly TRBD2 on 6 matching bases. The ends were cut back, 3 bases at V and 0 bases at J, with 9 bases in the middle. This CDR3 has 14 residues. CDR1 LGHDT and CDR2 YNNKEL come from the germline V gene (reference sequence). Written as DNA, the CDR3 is TGTGCCAGCAGCCAGGAGGGAGGCTCCTACGAGCAGTACTTC. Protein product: CASSQEGGSYEQYF.

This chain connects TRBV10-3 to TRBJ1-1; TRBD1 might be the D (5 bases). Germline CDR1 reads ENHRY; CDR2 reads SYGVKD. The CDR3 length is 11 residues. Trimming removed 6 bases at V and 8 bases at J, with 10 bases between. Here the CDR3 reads CAIRYRDEAFF. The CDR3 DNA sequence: TGTGCCATCAGATACCGGGACGAAGCTTTCTTT.

CDR3 sequence reads: CASRGQGAYGYTF. CDR3 coding DNA: TGTGCCAGCAGAGGTCAGGGGGCGTATGGCTACACCTTC. The chain joins TRBV13 to TRBJ1-2; TRBD1 agrees at 8 bases. The germline CDR1 and CDR2 sequences are PRHDT and FYEKMQ (reference sequence). CDR3 length: 13 amino acids. With V trimmed by 6 bases and J by 5 bases, 5 bases remained unmatched.

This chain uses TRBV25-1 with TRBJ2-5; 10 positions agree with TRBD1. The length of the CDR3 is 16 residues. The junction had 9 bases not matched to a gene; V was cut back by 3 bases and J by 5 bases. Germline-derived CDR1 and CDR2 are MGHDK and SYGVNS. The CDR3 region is CASSEPWTGGVETQYF. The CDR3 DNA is TGTGCCAGCAGTGAGCCCTGGACAGGGGGGGTGGAGACCCAGTACTTC.

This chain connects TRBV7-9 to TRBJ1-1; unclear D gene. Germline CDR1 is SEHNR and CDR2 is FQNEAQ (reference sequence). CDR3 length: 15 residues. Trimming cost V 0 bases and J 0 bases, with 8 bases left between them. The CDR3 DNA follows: TGTGCCAGCAGCTTAGCCCAGGAACTGAACACTGAAGCTTTCTTT. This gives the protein CASSLAQELNTEAFF.

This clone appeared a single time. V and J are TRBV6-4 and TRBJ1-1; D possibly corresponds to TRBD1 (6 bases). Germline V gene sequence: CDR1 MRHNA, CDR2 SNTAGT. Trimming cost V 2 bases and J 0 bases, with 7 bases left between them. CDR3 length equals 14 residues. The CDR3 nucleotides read TGTGCCAGCAGTGACGAGGGGGTGAACACTGAAGCTTTCTTT. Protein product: CASSDEGVNTEAFF.

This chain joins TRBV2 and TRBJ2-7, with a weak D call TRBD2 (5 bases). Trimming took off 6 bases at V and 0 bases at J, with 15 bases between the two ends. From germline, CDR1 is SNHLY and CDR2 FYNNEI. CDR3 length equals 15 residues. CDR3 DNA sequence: TGTGCCAGCAGGGCGGGCAGCGGAAGCTCCTACGAGCAGTACTTC. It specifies CASRAGSGSSYEQYF.

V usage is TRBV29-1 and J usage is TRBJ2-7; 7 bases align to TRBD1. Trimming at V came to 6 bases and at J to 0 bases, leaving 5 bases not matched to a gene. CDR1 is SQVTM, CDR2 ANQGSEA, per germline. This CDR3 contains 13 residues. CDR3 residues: CSVAQGHSYEQYF. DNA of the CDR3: TGCAGCGTAGCACAGGGGCACTCCTACGAGCAGTACTTC.